The clone carrying this T cell receptor (beta chain) came up a few times. Its antigen is unidentified. PCR involved 60 Vbeta and 13 Jbeta primers. TCRdb keeps only in-frame clones here, not all; method: immunoSEQ multiplex PCR. The sample carries some 200,000 clones, about 80% recorded once. V gave up 9 bases and J gave up 0 bases, with 14 bases separating them. The CDR3 loop spans 15 amino acids. In germline, CDR1 is MNHNS, CDR2 SASEGT. The donors (healthy individuals) were bone marrow donors. The sample comes from a study of cytomegalovirus exposure and HLA in healthy donors. General observations from the study: Some V segments, TRBV6-2 and TRBV6-3 among them, were indistinguishable and were therefore excluded. For most TCR beta V segments, an earlier analysis put the productive rate at about 87% or about 30% of the time.

Material: PBMCs. This rearrangement joins TRBV6-1 to TRBJ2-2; D is unresolved. The source of this sequence is a woman aged 25 to 39 in good health and CMV-seronegative. Here the CDR3 reads CASRFAAANTGELFF. The CDR3 coding sequence is TGTGCCAGTCGATTCGCGGCCGCGAACACCGGGGAGCTGTTTTTT.